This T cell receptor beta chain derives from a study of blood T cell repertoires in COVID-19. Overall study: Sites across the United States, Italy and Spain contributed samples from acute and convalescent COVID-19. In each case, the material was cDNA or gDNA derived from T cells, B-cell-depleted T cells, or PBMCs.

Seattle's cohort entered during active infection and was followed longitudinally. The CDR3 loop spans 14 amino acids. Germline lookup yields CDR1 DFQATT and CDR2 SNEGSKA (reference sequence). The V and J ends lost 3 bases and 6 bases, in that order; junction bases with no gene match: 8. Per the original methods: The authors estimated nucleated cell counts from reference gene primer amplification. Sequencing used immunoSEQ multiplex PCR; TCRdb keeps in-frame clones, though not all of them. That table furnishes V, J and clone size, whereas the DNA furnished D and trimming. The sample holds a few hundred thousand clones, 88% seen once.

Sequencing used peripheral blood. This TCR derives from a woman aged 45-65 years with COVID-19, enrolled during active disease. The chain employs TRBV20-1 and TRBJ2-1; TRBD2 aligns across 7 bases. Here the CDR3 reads CSASLAGLPNEQFF. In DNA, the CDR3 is TGCAGTGCTAGTTTAGCGGGTTTGCCCAATGAGCAGTTCTTC.